This is a list of T cell receptor beta chains from one sample in a study of molecular identifiers for immune sequencing clone quantification. TCRdb recomputed calls from the PCR reads with MiXCR, one row per CDR3 protein. Of a few hundred thousand distinct CDR3 sequences detected, roughly a fifth appear once; the ten largest clones hold about 0.8%. The sequenced material came from naive CD8+ T cells from blood, with Jurkat cell RNA spiked in. The source of these receptors is a human donor in good health. Some libraries in this study had Jurkat cell RNA spiked in. Both conserved end residues are part of each CDR3. The D gene is left open where the match is weak. Not every row has a clone size; where given, it reads once, few, many or a size class.

d_gene	v_gene	abundance	j_gene	CDR3aa	CDR3nt
-	TRBV10-3	-	TRBJ2-3	CAISEAVSTDTQYF	TGTGCCATCAGTGAGGCAGTTAGCACAGATACGCAGTATTTT
TRBD1	TRBV9	many	TRBJ2-5	CASSPRTGETQYF	TGTGCCAGCAGCCCCCGGACAGGGGAGACCCAGTACTTC
TRBD2	TRBV30	many	TRBJ2-7	CAWGSTSAVWSYEQYF	TGTGCCTGGGGAAGTACTAGCGCCGTCTGGTCCTACGAGCAGTACTTC
-	TRBV6-5	-	TRBJ2-3	CASGYERATDTQYF	TGTGCCAGCGGTTATGAGAGGGCGACAGATACGCAGTATTTT
-	TRBV20-1	many	TRBJ2-4	CSARDTEVPKNIQYF	TGCAGTGCTAGAGATACGGAAGTTCCCAAAAACATTCAGTACTTC
-	TRBV5-3	-	TRBJ2-3	CASSPPSPPDAQYF	TGTGCCAGCAGCCCACCTAGTCCCCCGGATGCGCAGTATTTT
-	TRBV12-3/TRBV12-4	-	TRBJ2-3	CASSLVFGGGTDTQYF	TGTGCCAGCAGTTTAGTCTTTGGCGGAGGGACAGATACGCAGTATTTT
TRBD2	TRBV7-9	many	TRBJ2-7	CASSLGVAGGPDEQYF	TGTGCCAGCAGCTTAGGGGTAGCGGGGGGGCCCGACGAGCAGTACTTC
-	TRBV27	-	TRBJ2-5	CASSFSPQEAQYF	TGTGCCAGCAGTTTTTCCCCGCAAGAGGCCCAGTACTTC
TRBD2	TRBV27	many	TRBJ2-2	CASNLRLAANTGELFF	TGTGCCAGCAACCTAAGACTAGCGGCGAACACCGGGGAGCTGTTTTTT
-	TRBV3-2	-	TRBJ1-4	CASSQDLAGTNEKLFF	TGTGCCAGCAGCCAAGATCTGGCAGGAACTAATGAAAAACTGTTTTTT
-	TRBV11-3	many	TRBJ2-3	CASSLGTFPDTQYF	TGTGCCAGCAGCTTAGGGACCTTTCCAGATACGCAGTATTTT
-	TRBV5-4	-	TRBJ2-1	CASSGGKEYNEQFF	TGTGCCAGCAGCGGGGGGAAGGAATACAATGAGCAGTTCTTC
TRBD1	TRBV12-3/TRBV12-4	many	TRBJ2-3	CASSTGGPADTQYF	TGTGCCAGCAGTACAGGGGGCCCAGCAGATACGCAGTATTTT
-	TRBV7-9	many	TRBJ1-1	CASSLVPGWGMNTEAFF	TGTGCCAGCAGCTTAGTTCCGGGGTGGGGGATGAACACTGAAGCTTTCTTT
TRBD1	TRBV24-1	-	TRBJ2-6	CATSDTDRGPGANVLTF	TGTGCCACCAGTGATACGGACAGGGGGCCTGGGGCCAACGTCCTGACTTTC
-	TRBV28	many	TRBJ1-1	CASSLVRVPSNTEAFF	TGTGCCAGCAGTTTAGTGAGGGTACCTTCGAACACTGAAGCTTTCTTT